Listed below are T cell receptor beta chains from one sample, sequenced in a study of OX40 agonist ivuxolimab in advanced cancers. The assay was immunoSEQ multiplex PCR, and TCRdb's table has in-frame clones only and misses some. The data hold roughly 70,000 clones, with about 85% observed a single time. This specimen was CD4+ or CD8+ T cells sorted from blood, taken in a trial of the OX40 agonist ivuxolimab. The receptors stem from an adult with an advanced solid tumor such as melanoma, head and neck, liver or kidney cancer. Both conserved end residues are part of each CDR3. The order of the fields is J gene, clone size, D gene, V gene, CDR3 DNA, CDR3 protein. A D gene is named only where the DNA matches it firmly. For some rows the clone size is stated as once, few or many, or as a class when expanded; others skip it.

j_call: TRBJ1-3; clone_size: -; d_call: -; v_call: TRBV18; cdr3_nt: TGTGCCAGCCTGAGGGGGGGCAGCCGCTCTGGAAACACCATATATTTT; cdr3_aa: CASLRGGSRSGNTIYF
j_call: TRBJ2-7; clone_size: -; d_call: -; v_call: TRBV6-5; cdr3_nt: TGTGCCAGCACTCCGGGGGTTTCCTACGAGCAGTACTTC; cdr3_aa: CASTPGVSYEQYF
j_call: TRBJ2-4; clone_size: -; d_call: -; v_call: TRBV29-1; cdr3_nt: TGCAGCGTTTATAAAGGAACAAACCCGATAGCCAAAAACATTCAGTACTTC; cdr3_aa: CSVYKGTNPIAKNIQYF
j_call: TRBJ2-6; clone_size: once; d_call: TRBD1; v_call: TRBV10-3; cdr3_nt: TGTGCCATCAGTAAGAGACAGGGGACCGGGGCCAACGTCCTGACTTTC; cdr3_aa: CAISKRQGTGANVLTF
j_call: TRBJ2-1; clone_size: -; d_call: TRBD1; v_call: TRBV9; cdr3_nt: TGTGCCAGCAGCTCCTCCGGGACAGACCTCAATGAGCAGTTCTTC; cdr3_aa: CASSSSGTDLNEQFF
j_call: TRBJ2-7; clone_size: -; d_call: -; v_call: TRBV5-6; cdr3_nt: TGTGCCAGCAGCCGAGATCCGGGGGCCCCCTACGAGCAGTACTTC; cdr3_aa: CASSRDPGAPYEQYF
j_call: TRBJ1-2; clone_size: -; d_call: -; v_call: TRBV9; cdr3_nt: TGTGCCAGCAGCGTAGGCTGGGTGGCCTATGGCTACACCTTC; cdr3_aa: CASSVGWVAYGYTF
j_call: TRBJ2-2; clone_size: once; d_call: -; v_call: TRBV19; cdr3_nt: TGTGCCAGTAGTATAATCCTCACCGGGGAGCTGTTTTTT; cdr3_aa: CASSIILTGELFF
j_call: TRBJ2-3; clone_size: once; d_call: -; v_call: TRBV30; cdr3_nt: TGTGCCTGGAGTGTAAAGGGAGCCACAGATACGCAGTATTTT; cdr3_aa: CAWSVKGATDTQYF
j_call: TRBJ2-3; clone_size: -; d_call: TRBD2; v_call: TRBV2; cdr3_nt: TGTGCCAGCAGTGAAGAGGGCGGGGGGGGTGATACGCAGTATTTT; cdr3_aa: CASSEEGGGGDTQYF
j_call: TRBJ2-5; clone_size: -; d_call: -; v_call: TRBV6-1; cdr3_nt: TGTGCCAGCAGTGAAGTAGGGGGAGAGACCCAGTACTTC; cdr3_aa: CASSEVGGETQYF
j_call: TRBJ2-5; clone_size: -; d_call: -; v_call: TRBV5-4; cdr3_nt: TGTGCCAGCAGCTTGGGGGTTCACGAGACCCAGTACTTC; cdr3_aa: CASSLGVHETQYF
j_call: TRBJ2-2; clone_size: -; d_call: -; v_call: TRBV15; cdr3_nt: TGTGCCACCAGCAGAGGCAGGACCGGGGAGCTGTTTTTT; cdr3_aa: CATSRGRTGELFF
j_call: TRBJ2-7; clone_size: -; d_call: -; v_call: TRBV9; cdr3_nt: TGTGCCAGCAGCGAGGCCCAGGGAAGTGAGCAGTACTTC; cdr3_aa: CASSEAQGSEQYF
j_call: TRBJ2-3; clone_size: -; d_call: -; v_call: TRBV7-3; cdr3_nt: TGTGCCATCCGTCTCCTGGTGCCAGATACGCAGTATTTT; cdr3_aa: CAIRLLVPDTQYF
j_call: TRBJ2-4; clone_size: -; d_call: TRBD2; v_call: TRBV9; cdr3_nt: TGTGCCAGCAGCGTAGCGGCGGGGGGGGGAAACATTCAGTACTTC; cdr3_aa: CASSVAAGGGNIQYF
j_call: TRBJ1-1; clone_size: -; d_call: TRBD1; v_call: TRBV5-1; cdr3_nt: TGCGCCAGCAGCCGTGGGACAGGGGCTATGAACACTGAAGCTTTCTTT; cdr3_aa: CASSRGTGAMNTEAFF
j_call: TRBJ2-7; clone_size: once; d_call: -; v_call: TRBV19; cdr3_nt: TGTGCCAGTAGTATGGACAGTTCCTACGAGCAGTACTTC; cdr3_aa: CASSMDSSYEQYF
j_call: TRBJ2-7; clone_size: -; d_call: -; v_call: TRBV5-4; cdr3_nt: TGTGCCAGCAGCCCCCGAACTAGAGCCTACGAGCAGTACTTC; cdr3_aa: CASSPRTRAYEQYF
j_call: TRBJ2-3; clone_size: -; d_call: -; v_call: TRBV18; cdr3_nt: TGTGCCAGCTCTAGGACCGTCGATACGCAGTATTTT; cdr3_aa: CASSRTVDTQYF
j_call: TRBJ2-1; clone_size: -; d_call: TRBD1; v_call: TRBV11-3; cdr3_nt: TGTGCCAGCAGCTCGGACAGGGGGCGTCTCTACAATGAGCAGTTCTTC; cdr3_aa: CASSSDRGRLYNEQFF
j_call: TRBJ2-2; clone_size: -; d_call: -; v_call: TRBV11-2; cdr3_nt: TGTGCCAGCAGCTTATATCGGGGGGCGAAGGGCACCGGGGAGCTGTTTTTT; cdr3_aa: CASSLYRGAKGTGELFF
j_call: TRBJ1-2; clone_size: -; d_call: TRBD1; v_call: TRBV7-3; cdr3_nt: TGTGCCAGCAGCCCCGGGACAGGGTATGGCTACACCTTC; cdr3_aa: CASSPGTGYGYTF
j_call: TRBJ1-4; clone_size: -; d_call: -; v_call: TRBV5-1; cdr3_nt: TGCGCCAGCAGCTTGGCGGGCAGGGCGGCAACTAATGAAAAACTGTTTTTT; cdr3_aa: CASSLAGRAATNEKLFF
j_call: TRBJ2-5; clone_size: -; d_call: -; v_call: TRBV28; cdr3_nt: TGTGCCAGCGGAGATGAGCAGTACTTC; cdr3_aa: CASGDEQYF
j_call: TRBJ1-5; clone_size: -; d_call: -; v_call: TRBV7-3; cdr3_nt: TGTGCCAGCAGCGCGACAGTAAGGGACAATCAGCCCCAGCATTTT; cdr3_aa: CASSATVRDNQPQHF
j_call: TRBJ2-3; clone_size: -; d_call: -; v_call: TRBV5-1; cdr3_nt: TGCGCCAGCAGCTTGGCCGGGGACGATAATACGCAGTATTTT; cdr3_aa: CASSLAGDDNTQYF
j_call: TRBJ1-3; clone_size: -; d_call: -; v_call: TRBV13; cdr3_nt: TGTGCCAGCAGCTTTTCTGGAAACACCATATATTTT; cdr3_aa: CASSFSGNTIYF
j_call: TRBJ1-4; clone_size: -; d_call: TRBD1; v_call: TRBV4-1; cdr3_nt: TGCGCCAGCAGCCAAGCTGGACAGGGAAGCGAAAAACTGTTTTTT; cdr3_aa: CASSQAGQGSEKLFF
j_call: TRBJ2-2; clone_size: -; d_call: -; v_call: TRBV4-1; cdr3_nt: TGCGCCAGCAGCCCCGGGACACAGATCTACACCGGGGAGCTGTTTTTT; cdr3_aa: CASSPGTQIYTGELFF
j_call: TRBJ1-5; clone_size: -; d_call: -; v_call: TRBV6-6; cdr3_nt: TGTGCCAGCAGTCTCTTCCGACGAGATAGCAATCAGCCCCAGCATTTT; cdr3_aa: CASSLFRRDSNQPQHF
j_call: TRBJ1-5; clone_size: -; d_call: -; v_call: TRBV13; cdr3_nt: TGTGCCAGCAGCTGGCGGGGAGGGCCCCAGCATTTT; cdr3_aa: CASSWRGGPQHF
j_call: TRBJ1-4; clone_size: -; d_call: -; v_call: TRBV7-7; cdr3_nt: TGTGCCAGCAGCCCAGGGCCAACTAATGAAAAACTGTTTTTT; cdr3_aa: CASSPGPTNEKLFF
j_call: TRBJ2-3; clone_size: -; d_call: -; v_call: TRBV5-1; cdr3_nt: TGCGCCAGCAGCTTCTGGACGCAGGGGATCCCAGGAACAGATACGCAGTATTTT; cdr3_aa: CASSFWTQGIPGTDTQYF
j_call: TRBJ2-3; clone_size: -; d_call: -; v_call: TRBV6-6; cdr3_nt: TGTGCCAGCAGTTACTCGAATAGCATCACAGATACGCAGTATTTT; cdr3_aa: CASSYSNSITDTQYF
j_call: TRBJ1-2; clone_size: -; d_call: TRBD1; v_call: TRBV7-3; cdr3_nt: TGTGCCAGCAGCTTAGGACAGGCGGAGAACTATGGCTACACCTTC; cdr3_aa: CASSLGQAENYGYTF
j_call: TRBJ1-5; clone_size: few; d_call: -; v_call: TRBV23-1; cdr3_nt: TGCGCCAGCAATCAGCCCCAGCATTTT; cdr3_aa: CASNQPQHF
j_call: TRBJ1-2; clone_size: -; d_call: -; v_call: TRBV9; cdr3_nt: TGTGCCAGCAGCGTTTTGTCGAGCTACACCTTC; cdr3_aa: CASSVLSSYTF
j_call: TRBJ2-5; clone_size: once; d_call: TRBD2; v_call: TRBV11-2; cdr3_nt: TGTGCCAGCAGCCGTAGACTAGCGGGAGAGGGGAGGGGAGAGACCCAGTACTTC; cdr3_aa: CASSRRLAGEGRGETQYF
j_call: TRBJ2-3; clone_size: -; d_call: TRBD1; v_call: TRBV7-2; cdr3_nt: TGTGCCAGCAGCTTATTTCAGGGACAGGCAACAGATACGCAGTATTTT; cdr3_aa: CASSLFQGQATDTQYF
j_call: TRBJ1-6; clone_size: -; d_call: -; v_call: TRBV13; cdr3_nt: TGTGCCAGCAGCATCCGGGGGAGTGGATCACCCCTCCACTTT; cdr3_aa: CASSIRGSGSPLHF
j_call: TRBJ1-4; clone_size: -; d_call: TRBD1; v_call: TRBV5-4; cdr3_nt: TGTGCCAGCAGTTCGGGACAGGGTAAGGGAAAACTGTTTTTT; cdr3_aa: CASSSGQGKGKLFF